This is a list of T cell receptor beta chains from one sample in a study of T cells after yellow fever vaccination. TCRdb called the 5' RACE reads again in MiXCR, with one record for every CDR3 protein. The repertoire has some 290,000 distinct CDR3 sequences, over 8.5% of them found once; the top ten carry 3% to 3.5%. Sequences were derived from CD4+ T cells sorted from PBMCs, sampled 45 days after the yellow fever booster vaccination. All receptors derive from a man younger than 35 who received the YFV17D yellow fever vaccine. CDR3s include the opening cysteine and the closing phenylalanine or tryptophan. D genes are given only for firm matches. A clone size is listed for some rows: how often the clone was seen (once, few, many), or a class if it is expanded.

clone_size,d_call,j_call,v_call,cdr3_aa,cdr3_nt
.,TRBD1,TRBJ1-1,TRBV5-1,CASSLGQGSMNTEAFF,TGCGCCAGCAGCCTCGGACAGGGCAGTATGAACACTGAAGCTTTCTTT
.,.,TRBJ2-5,TRBV5-1,CASSRSGTDPTQYF,TGCGCCAGCAGCCGGTCGGGCACCGACCCCACCCAGTACTTC
few,.,TRBJ2-5,TRBV5-1,CASRPSAGQSETQYF,TGCGCCAGCAGACCTTCCGCCGGACAGTCTGAGACCCAGTACTTC
.,TRBD1,TRBJ1-1,TRBV5-1,CASSTGTGATEAFF,TGCGCCAGCAGCACCGGGACAGGGGCCACTGAAGCTTTCTTT
few,.,TRBJ1-2,TRBV9,CASRVTYGYTF,TGTGCCAGCAGGGTGACCTATGGCTACACCTTC
once,.,TRBJ2-5,TRBV7-2,CASSFQGGQETQYF,TGTGCCAGCAGCTTCCAGGGGGGCCAAGAGACCCAGTACTTC
.,TRBD1,TRBJ1-4,TRBV12-3/TRBV12-4,CASSRTGPEKLFF,TGTGCCAGCAGTCGGACAGGGCCTGAAAAACTGTTTTTT
many,.,TRBJ2-1,TRBV5-1,CASSSWDMGPNEQFF,TGCGCCAGCAGCTCGTGGGACATGGGGCCGAATGAGCAGTTCTTC
.,TRBD2,TRBJ2-4,TRBV12-3/TRBV12-4,CASSLSGGWNIQYF,TGTGCCAGCAGTTTATCGGGGGGGTGGAACATTCAGTACTTC
.,TRBD1,TRBJ2-7,TRBV25-1,CASSESRGQTYEQYF,TGTGCCAGCAGTGAATCCAGGGGACAGACCTACGAGCAGTACTTC
few,.,TRBJ2-3,TRBV20-1,CSAFLARTDTQYF,TGCAGTGCTTTCCTAGCGCGCACAGATACGCAGTATTTT
.,.,TRBJ2-3,TRBV6-5,CASRQRNTDTQYF,TGTGCCAGCAGACAAAGGAACACAGATACGCAGTATTTT
few,TRBD2,TRBJ2-5,TRBV5-1,CASSAGEQETQYF,TGCGCCAGCAGCGCGGGGGAACAAGAGACCCAGTACTTC
many,.,TRBJ2-3,TRBV7-9,CASSPPAAYTDTQYF,TGTGCCAGCAGCCCCCCCGCGGCTTACACAGATACGCAGTATTTT
few,TRBD2,TRBJ2-1,TRBV4-3,CASSQDSAPRLASNEQFF,TGCGCCAGCAGCCAAGATTCTGCCCCGCGACTAGCATCCAATGAGCAGTTCTTC
few,TRBD2,TRBJ2-1,TRBV20-1,CSASGTSGLYNEQFF,TGCAGTGCTAGTGGGACTAGCGGCCTTTACAATGAGCAGTTCTTC
.,.,TRBJ2-1,TRBV7-2,CASSSLVRHEQFF,TGTGCCAGCAGCTCCCTAGTTAGGCATGAGCAGTTCTTC
many,TRBD1,TRBJ1-5,TRBV5-5,CASSPWDSSRTYSNQPQHF,TGTGCCAGCAGCCCTTGGGACAGTTCGAGGACATATAGCAATCAGCCCCAGCATTTT
.,.,TRBJ1-5,TRBV20-1,CSARPNHQPQHF,TGCAGTGCGAGGCCCAATCATCAGCCCCAGCATTTT
once,TRBD2,TRBJ2-2,TRBV14,CASSRNGGAATGELFF,TGTGCCAGCAGCCGCAACGGGGGGGCCGCTACCGGGGAGCTGTTTTTT
many,TRBD1,TRBJ2-6,TRBV6-5,CASRNRGPGANVLTF,TGTGCCAGCAGAAACAGGGGGCCAGGGGCCAACGTCCTGACTTTC
.,.,TRBJ1-2,TRBV5-1,CASKVGLPAWVYGYTF,TGCGCCAGCAAGGTTGGGTTACCCGCCTGGGTCTATGGCTACACCTTC
few,.,TRBJ2-1,TRBV12-3/TRBV12-4,CASGPSVYNEQFF,TGTGCCAGCGGACCCTCTGTCTACAATGAGCAGTTCTTC
.,TRBD1,TRBJ1-1,TRBV7-9,CASSSWTGRNTEAFF,TGTGCCAGCAGCTCCTGGACAGGACGGAACACTGAAGCTTTCTTT
many,TRBD2,TRBJ2-7,TRBV12-3/TRBV12-4,CASAPGGGLDLEQYF,TGTGCCAGCGCCCCTGGGGGGGGGTTGGATCTCGAGCAGTACTTC
.,TRBD2,TRBJ2-3,TRBV5-8,CASSLAKTSGGTDTQYF,TGTGCCAGCAGCTTGGCGAAGACTAGCGGGGGCACAGATACGCAGTATTTT
.,.,TRBJ1-1,TRBV20-1,CSVPNAGTEAFF,TGCAGTGTCCCAAACGCCGGAACTGAAGCTTTCTTT
few,.,TRBJ2-3,TRBV2,CASREGLRTDTQYF,TGTGCCAGCAGGGAGGGTCTCAGGACAGATACGCAGTATTTT
few,TRBD1,TRBJ2-3,TRBV14,CASSQLGTAALADTQYF,TGTGCCAGCAGCCAGCTGGGGACAGCCGCTTTGGCGGATACGCAGTATTTT
.,.,TRBJ2-7,TRBV25-1,CASSPKTGYGPYEQYF,TGTGCCAGCAGCCCAAAAACAGGGTATGGCCCCTACGAGCAGTACTTC
.,.,TRBJ2-1,TRBV29-1,CSVQGRGESYNEQFF,TGCAGCGTACAAGGCAGGGGCGAGTCCTACAATGAGCAGTTCTTC
few,TRBD1,TRBJ2-2,TRBV6-5,CASRATRGPGELFF,TGTGCCAGCCGGGCCACGAGGGGGCCCGGGGAGCTGTTTTTT
.,.,TRBJ1-4,TRBV14,CASSQDRGAATNEKLFF,TGTGCCAGCAGCCAAGATCGGGGGGCGGCAACTAATGAAAAACTGTTTTTT
.,.,TRBJ2-2,TRBV5-1,CASRVGGSNTGELFF,TGCGCCAGCAGGGTCGGAGGGTCCAACACCGGGGAGCTGTTTTTT
once,TRBD1,TRBJ2-2,TRBV19,CASSIWGQGADTGELFF,TGTGCCAGTAGTATTTGGGGGCAGGGGGCCGACACCGGGGAGCTGTTTTTT
.,.,TRBJ2-2,TRBV7-3,CASSSSTGALFF,TGTGCCAGCAGCTCGTCGACAGGTGCGCTGTTTTTT
few,.,TRBJ2-5,TRBV3-1,CASSQDRRTQYF,TGTGCCAGCAGCCAAGATCGAAGAACCCAGTACTTC
.,.,TRBJ2-5,TRBV18,CASSPSSGMQETQYF,TGTGCCAGCTCACCCAGCTCCGGGATGCAAGAGACCCAGTACTTC
many,TRBD1,TRBJ2-7,TRBV6-1,CASSGTGNYEQYF,TGTGCCAGCAGCGGGACAGGGAATTACGAGCAGTACTTC
.,.,TRBJ2-1,TRBV5-1,CASSSLPSGEQFF,TGCGCCAGCAGCTCCCTGCCTTCAGGTGAGCAGTTCTTC
.,.,TRBJ1-1,TRBV25-1,CASRRGRETEAFF,TGTGCCAGCAGGCGGGGGCGAGAAACTGAAGCTTTCTTT
few,.,TRBJ1-1,TRBV10-3,CAITTGSREANTEAFF,TGTGCCATCACCACGGGGTCCCGGGAAGCGAACACTGAAGCTTTCTTT
.,.,TRBJ1-2,TRBV27,CASSKTGNSYGYTF,TGTGCCAGCAGTAAGACCGGGAACTCCTATGGCTACACCTTC
few,TRBD1,TRBJ2-2,TRBV5-1,CASSLGLTGSGELFF,TGCGCCAGCAGCTTGGGTTTGACAGGGTCCGGGGAGCTGTTTTTT
once,.,TRBJ1-2,TRBV7-9,CASSSSGDVRPDGYTF,TGTGCCAGCAGCTCGTCAGGGGACGTAAGGCCTGATGGCTACACCTTC
few,.,TRBJ1-2,TRBV30,CAWSGSTYGYTF,TGTGCCTGGAGTGGTTCCACCTATGGCTACACCTTC
.,TRBD2,TRBJ2-5,TRBV4-2,CASSQELAGQETQYF,TGTGCCAGCAGCCAAGAACTAGCGGGGCAAGAGACCCAGTACTTC
.,TRBD1,TRBJ1-5,TRBV30,CAWTDTGDQPQHF,TGTGCCTGGACTGATACAGGGGATCAGCCCCAGCATTTT
many,.,TRBJ1-5,TRBV5-6,CASSLTGAPGQPQHF,TGTGCCAGCAGCTTAACCGGGGCCCCCGGTCAGCCCCAGCATTTT
few,.,TRBJ1-2,TRBV4-3,CASGMGRGYGYTF,TGCGCCAGCGGAATGGGCAGGGGATACGGCTACACCTTC
.,.,TRBJ2-1,TRBV3-1,CASSQDAGPYNEQFF,TGTGCCAGCAGCCAAGATGCAGGCCCCTACAATGAGCAGTTCTTC
few,.,TRBJ2-1,TRBV7-3,CASRKSENAYNEQFF,TGTGCCAGCAGAAAGTCGGAAAACGCCTACAATGAGCAGTTCTTC
.,TRBD1,TRBJ2-3,TRBV5-1,CASSFQGAGTDTQYF,TGCGCCAGCAGCTTTCAGGGGGCTGGCACAGATACGCAGTATTTT
few,.,TRBJ1-1,TRBV4-1,CASSRPAGPKAEAFF,TGCGCCAGCAGTCGCCCAGCAGGGCCGAAGGCTGAAGCTTTCTTT
.,TRBD2,TRBJ2-3,TRBV5-1,CASSLKAGGSDTQYF,TGCGCCAGCAGCTTGAAAGCGGGGGGGTCAGATACGCAGTATTTT
few,.,TRBJ1-6,TRBV6-5,CASSYSPDFGDSPLHF,TGTGCCAGCAGTTACTCTCCGGACTTTGGGGATTCACCCCTCCACTTT
many,.,TRBJ2-5,TRBV4-1,CASSPRPGLGETQYF,TGCGCCAGCAGTCCTCGACCAGGGCTCGGGGAGACCCAGTACTTC
.,TRBD1,TRBJ1-1,TRBV4-3,CASSRGDRFLSEAFF,TGCGCCAGCAGCCGGGGGGACAGGTTTTTATCTGAAGCTTTCTTT
few,.,TRBJ2-7,TRBV7-9,CASSPPQTATYEQYF,TGTGCCAGCAGCCCACCACAGACGGCGACCTACGAGCAGTACTTC